This T cell receptor (beta chain) was recorded in a study of cytomegalovirus exposure and HLA in healthy donors. The PCR contained 60 Vbeta and 13 Jbeta primers. This table comes from immunoSEQ multiplex PCR, and its TCRdb copy is limited to in-frame clones, with some not included. The table shows more than 150,000 clones, with 75% to 85% occurring only once. Each of the donors was a healthy bone marrow donor. Sequences were obtained from PBMCs. This TCR was recovered from a woman aged 25-40 years in good health and CMV-seropositive.

The CDR3 region has the DNA TGTGCCAGCAGCCCCTTCCGACAGGGGCCTTCTCGAACCCAGTACTTC. This codes for CASSPFRQGPSRTQYF. The chain employs TRBV7-8 and TRBJ2-5, with TRBD1 matching 8 bases. The CDR3 extends over 16 amino acids. V dropped 5 bases and J dropped 8; count of bases not matched to a gene: 16. CDR1 and CDR2 (germline): SGHVS, FQNEAQ.